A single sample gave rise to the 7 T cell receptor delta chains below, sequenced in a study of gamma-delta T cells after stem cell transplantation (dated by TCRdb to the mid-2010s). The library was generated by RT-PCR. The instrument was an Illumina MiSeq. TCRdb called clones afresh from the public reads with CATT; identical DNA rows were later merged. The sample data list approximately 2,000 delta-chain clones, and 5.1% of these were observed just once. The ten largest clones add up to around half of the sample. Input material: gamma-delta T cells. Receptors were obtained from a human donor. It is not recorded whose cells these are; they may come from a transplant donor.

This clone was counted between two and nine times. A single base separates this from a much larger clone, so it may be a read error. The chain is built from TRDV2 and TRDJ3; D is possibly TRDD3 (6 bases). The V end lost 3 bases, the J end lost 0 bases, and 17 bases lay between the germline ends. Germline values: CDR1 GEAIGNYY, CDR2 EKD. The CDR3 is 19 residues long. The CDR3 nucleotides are TGTGCCTGTGACTCCGTGGGGATCAATAGCTCCTGGGACACCCGACAGATGTTTTTC. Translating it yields CACDSVGINSSWDTRQMFF.

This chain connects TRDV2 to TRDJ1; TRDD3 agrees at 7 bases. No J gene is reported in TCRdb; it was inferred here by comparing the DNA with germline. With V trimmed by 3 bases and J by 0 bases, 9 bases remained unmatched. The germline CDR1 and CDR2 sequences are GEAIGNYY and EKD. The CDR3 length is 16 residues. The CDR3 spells CACDPVGEGYTDKLIF. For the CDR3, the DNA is TGTGCCTGTGACCCAGTGGGGGAGGGGTACACCGATAAACTCATCTTT.

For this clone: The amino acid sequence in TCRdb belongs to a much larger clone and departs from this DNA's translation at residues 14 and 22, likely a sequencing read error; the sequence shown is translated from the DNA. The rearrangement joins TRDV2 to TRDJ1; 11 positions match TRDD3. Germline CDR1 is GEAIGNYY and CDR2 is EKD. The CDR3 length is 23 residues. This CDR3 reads CACDLLLGDNTPNAGHYTDKLTF. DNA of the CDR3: TGTGCCTGTGACTTGTTACTGGGGGATAATACCCCGAATGCCGGGCATTACACCGATAAACTCACCTTT.

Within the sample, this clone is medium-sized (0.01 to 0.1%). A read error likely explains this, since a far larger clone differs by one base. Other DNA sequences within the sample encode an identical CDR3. CDR3 sequence (DNA): TGTGCCTGCGACACTGTCGGGGGATACGCGGACACCGATAAACTCATCTTT. Encoded protein: CACDTVGGYADTDKLIF. V usage is TRDV2 and J usage is TRDJ1; 10 bases agree with TRDD3. Germline loops: CDR1 GEAIGNYY, CDR2 EKD. CDR3 length: 17 amino acids.

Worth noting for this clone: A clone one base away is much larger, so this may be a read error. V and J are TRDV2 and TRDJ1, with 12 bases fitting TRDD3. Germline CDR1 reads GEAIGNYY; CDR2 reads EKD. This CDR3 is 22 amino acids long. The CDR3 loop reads CACDSILPTRSSGGYGTDILIF. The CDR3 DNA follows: TGTGCCTGTGACTCCATCCTTCCTACAAGGTCATCTGGGGGATACGGCACCGATATACTCATCTTT.

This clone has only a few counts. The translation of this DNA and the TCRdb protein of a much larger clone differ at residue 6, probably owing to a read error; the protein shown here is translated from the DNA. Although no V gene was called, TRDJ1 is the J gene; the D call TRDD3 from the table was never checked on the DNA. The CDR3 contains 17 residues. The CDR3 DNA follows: TGTGCCTGTGACACCTTCCTGGGGGATCAGTACACCGATAAACTCATCTTT. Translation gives CACDTFLGDQYTDKLIF.

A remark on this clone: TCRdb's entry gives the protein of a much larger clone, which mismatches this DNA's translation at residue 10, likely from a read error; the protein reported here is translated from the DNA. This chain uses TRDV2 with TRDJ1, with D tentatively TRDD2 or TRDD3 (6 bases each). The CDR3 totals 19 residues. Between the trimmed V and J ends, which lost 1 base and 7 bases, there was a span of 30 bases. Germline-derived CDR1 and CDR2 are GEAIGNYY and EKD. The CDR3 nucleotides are TGTGCCTGTGACACAATCTCCCCTATCCTACCCACCGGGGGACCTAAACTCATCTTT. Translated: CACDTISPILPTGGPKLIF.